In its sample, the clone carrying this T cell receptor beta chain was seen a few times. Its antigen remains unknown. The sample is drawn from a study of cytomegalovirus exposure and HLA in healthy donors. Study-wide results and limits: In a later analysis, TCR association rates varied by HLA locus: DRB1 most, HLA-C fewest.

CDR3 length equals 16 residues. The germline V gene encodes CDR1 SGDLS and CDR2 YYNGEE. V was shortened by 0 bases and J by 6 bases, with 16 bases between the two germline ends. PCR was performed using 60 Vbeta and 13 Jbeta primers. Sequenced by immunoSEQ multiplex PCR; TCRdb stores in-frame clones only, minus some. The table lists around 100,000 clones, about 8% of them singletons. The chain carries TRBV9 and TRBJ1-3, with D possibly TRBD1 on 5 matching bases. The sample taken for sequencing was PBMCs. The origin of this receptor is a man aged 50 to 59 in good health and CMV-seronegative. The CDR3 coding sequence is TGTGCCAGCAGCGTAGACCCCTCCCAGGGTCAAAACACCATATATTTT. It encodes CASSVDPSQGQNTIYF.